This entry lists 6 T cell receptor beta chains sequenced from one sample in a study of cytomegalovirus exposure and HLA in healthy donors. The PCR ran on 60 Vbeta and 13 Jbeta primers. Method: immunoSEQ multiplex PCR; TCRdb's copy keeps in-frame clones and lacks some. The data contain under 150,000 clones, about 76% of them seen just once; the ten biggest clones take up 3.9%. The specimen sequenced was PBMCs. These receptors were taken from a woman aged 25 to 39 in good health and CMV-seronegative.

V and J are TRBV5-1 and TRBJ2-5, with D unclear. The CDR3 runs 11 residues. From germline, CDR1 is SGHRS and CDR2 YFSETQ. The V end lost 7 bases, the J end lost 3 bases, and 7 bases lay between the germline ends. The DNA for the CDR3 is TGCGCCAGCGGTCTAGAAGAGACCCAGTACTTC. Its translation: CASGLEETQYF.

V gene TRBV6-5 combines with J gene TRBJ2-7; 7 nucleotides line up with TRBD2. The CDR3 is made up of 13 amino acids. Per germline, CDR1 MNHEY and CDR2 SVGAGI. Trimming at V came to 7 bases and at J to 4 bases, leaving 7 bases not matched to a gene. CDR3 in amino acids: CASKSPSGYEQYF. The DNA of the CDR3 is TGTGCCAGCAAATCCCCTAGCGGATACGAGCAGTACTTC.

The chain joins TRBV11-2 to TRBJ1-1; D not resolved. Trimming stripped 3 bases from V and 4 bases from J, with 12 bases between. The CDR3 is 14 residues long. Per the germline V gene, CDR1 is SGHAT and CDR2 is FQNNGV. CDR3 sequence: CASSLSAAGTEAFF. The CDR3 DNA reads TGTGCCAGCAGCTTGTCGGCGGCTGGCACTGAAGCTTTCTTT.

The chain links TRBV13 to TRBJ1-1; 9 positions agree with TRBD1. J lost 2 bases, V lost 4 bases, and 8 bases had no gene match. Germline CDR1 is PRHDT and CDR2 is FYEKMQ (reference sequence). The CDR3 runs to 16 residues. In DNA form, the CDR3 reads TGTGCCAGCAGCTCCCACAGGGGGCGGGGAAACACTGAAGCTTTCTTT. It encodes CASSSHRGRGNTEAFF.

The chain uses TRBV27 and TRBJ1-1; TRBD1 is a possible D gene (5 bases). The V gene lost 6 bases and the J gene lost 8 bases, with 19 bases spanning the gap. Looked up from germline, CDR1 is MNHEY and CDR2 is SMNVEV (reference sequence). The CDR3 contains 14 residues. CDR3 coding DNA: TGTGCCAGCAGACGGCCGGGAGGGTGGGACGAAGCTTTCTTT. Translating it yields CASRRPGGWDEAFF.

This rearrangement joins TRBV6-5 to TRBJ2-7; 9 bases line up with TRBD1. This CDR3 is built from 14 residues. The germline CDR1 and CDR2 sequences are MNHEY and SVGAGI. J gave up 3 bases and V 6 bases, and 6 bases lay outside the gene matches. CDR3 sequence reads: CASRGQGLFYEQYF. The DNA of the CDR3 is TGTGCCAGCAGAGGACAGGGGCTCTTCTACGAGCAGTACTTC.